Detailed here is one TCR beta chain. This receptor's antigen is unknown. Nothing much larger sits one base from this clone, and base qualities are not available. Patients with a history of autoimmune disease or receiving systemic immunosuppression were excluded from the trial. Peripheral blood for TCR sequencing was collected from all dose cohorts at baseline, on cycle 4 day 1, and on cycle 7 day 1. Samples came from an open-label, multicenter, first-in-human phase I dose-escalation trial of ivuxolimab. Adults with locally advanced or metastatic melanoma, renal cell, hepatocellular, or head and neck squamous cell carcinoma were enrolled in the trial. Before TCR sequencing, CD4+ T cells and CD8+ T cells were sorted from peripheral blood as separate populations. According to the germline V gene, CDR1 reads SQVTM and CDR2 reads ANQGSEA. Measured from the cysteine to the phenylalanine, the CDR3 is 13 residues long. Of the read, only the CDR3 DNA is kept; its 39 bases are in frame from base 1. The V and J ends are trimmed by 5 bases and 5 bases, leaving 13 bases between them.

The record originates from a study of OX40 agonist ivuxolimab in advanced cancers. As for the study more broadly: The costimulatory receptor OX40 (CD134) was targeted by ivuxolimab, a fully human IgG2 agonistic monoclonal antibody. Intravenous ivuxolimab was administered to patients every 2 weeks at six dose levels: 0.01, 0.1, 0.3, 1.5, 3 and 10 mg/kg. Among the roughly 52 dose-escalation patients, around 19 had hepatocellular carcinoma, 15 melanoma, 9 renal cell carcinoma and 9 head and neck cancer. A male proportion of around 83% and a mean age of 60 years, ranging from 23 to 79, were recorded for the dose-escalation cohort. Prior anti-PD-1, anti-PD-L1 or anti-CTLA-4 therapy was permitted, and 30% to 45% of dose-escalation patients had received checkpoint inhibitors. Three dose-escalation patients achieved partial responses, one with hepatocellular carcinoma and two with cutaneous melanoma. The purpose of peripheral TCRbeta sequencing was to test whether ivuxolimab changed TCR sequence diversity and led to clonal T-cell expansion. The paper reports the monotherapy dose-escalation portion (N of about 50 patients) of the phase I ivuxolimab trial. Broad study findings and their caveats: On average, CD8+ T cells showed more expanded clones than CD4+ T cells after ivuxolimab. The antigen specificity of the clonally expanded peripheral T cells was not determined. Low levels of normalized T-cell clonal expansion were also seen in some patients who did not respond. In the 0.1-3.0 mg/kg groups, partial responders had among the lowest normalized peripheral clonal expansion, particularly in CD8+ T cells. At doses of 0.1 to 3.0 mg/kg, clonal expansion of both CD4+ and CD8+ blood T cells was observed from baseline to week 6.

Genomic DNA was extracted from sorted cells for sequencing of the TCRbeta CDR3 region. The immunoSEQ Assay was used for sequencing of TCRbeta CDR3 regions. Imported from immuneACCESS, the table was reduced by TCRdb to in-frame sequences with V and J called. These copies leave out some clones; in studies compared against another copy, an unresolved V gene accounts for under half, and the cause of the remainder is not known. The sample profile shows fewer than 85,000 clones; around 83% of them were found once. About 1% of the sample is in the top ten clones. The sequence derives from an adult with an advanced solid tumor such as melanoma, head and neck, liver or kidney cancer. Material: CD4+ or CD8+ T cells sorted from blood, obtained in a trial of the OX40 agonist ivuxolimab. The V and J genes are TRBV29-1 and TRBJ2-4; the D gene is perhaps TRBD1, on 5 matching bases. The nucleotide sequence is given as TGCAGCGTTAAGACAGATACCGAAAACATTCAGTACTTC. Its coded protein is CSVKTDTENIQYF.